This T cell receptor beta chain was observed in a study of blood T cell repertoires in COVID-19. About the research overall: Collection of acute and convalescent COVID-19 samples took place in the United States, Italy and Spain.

One Seattle source followed patients from active infection through their disease course. Clones were sequenced by immunoSEQ multiplex PCR, and TCRdb holds only the in-frame ones, with some missing. This repertoire shows more than 85,000 clones, roughly 89% found once; its top ten account for 4% to 4.5%. The specimen was peripheral blood. The clonotype was recovered from a human donor with COVID-19, enrolled during active disease. The donor label of this sample is uncertain.

The CDR3 loop is CAISVNRGQVGELFF. CDR3 sequence (DNA): TGTGCCATCAGCGTAAACAGGGGGCAAGTTGGGGAGCTGTTTTTT. This rearrangement joins TRBV10-3 to TRBJ2-2; TRBD1 agrees at 9 bases. CDR1 ENHRY and CDR2 SYGVKD come from the germline V gene. The CDR3 extends over 15 amino acids. V gave up 6 bases and J gave up 8 bases; unmatched junction bases: 10.